The rows below give T cell receptor beta chains drawn from one sample of a study of T cells after somatic rescue of genetic block. The protocol was immunoSEQ multiplex PCR, while the TCRdb copy is restricted to in-frame clones and leaves out a portion. The sample yields 70,000 to 85,000 clones, approximately 91% seen once. The source material was peripheral blood mononuclear cells (PBMCs). Receptor source: a man younger than 40. Each CDR3 is given with its conserved first and last residue. D genes are given only for firm matches. Not all rows give a size; the values are once, few, many and, for expanded clones, a class.

TRBV21-1,NA,NA,TRBJ1-5,TGTGCCAGCAGCAAATTAGGGAGCAATCAGCCCCAGCATTTT,CASSKLGSNQPQHF
TRBV7-6,NA,NA,TRBJ2-7,TGTGCCAGCAGCTTACGTCGGGGGGCCCACGAGCAGTACTTC,CASSLRRGAHEQYF
TRBV11-1,NA,NA,TRBJ2-5,TGTGCCAGCAGCTTAGCGGGGCAGGGTGAGACCCAGTACTTC,CASSLAGQGETQYF
TRBV27,NA,once,TRBJ2-1,TGTGCCAGCAGTTTACAGGGAAGAAGCTCCTACAATGAGCAGTTCTTC,CASSLQGRSSYNEQFF
TRBV4-2,TRBD2,NA,TRBJ2-7,TGTGCCAGCAGCCAAGAGGCGGGAGAGGTCTACGAGCAGTACTTC,CASSQEAGEVYEQYF
TRBV2,NA,NA,TRBJ2-2,TGTGCCAGCAGTGACATGGGGATGTGGACCGGGGAGCTGTTTTTT,CASSDMGMWTGELFF
TRBV7-9,NA,NA,TRBJ1-3,TGTGCCAGCAGCGCAGAGTCAGGAAACACCATATATTTT,CASSAESGNTIYF
TRBV5-1,TRBD2,NA,TRBJ2-7,TGCGCCAGCAGCTTGGCCAGCGGGGGCCCCTACGAGCAGTACTTC,CASSLASGGPYEQYF
TRBV9,NA,NA,TRBJ1-1,TGTGCCAGCAGCGTAAGGCCGGGGGCGGTCTACATGAACACTGAAGCTTTCTTT,CASSVRPGAVYMNTEAFF
TRBV11-2,NA,NA,TRBJ2-7,TGTGCCAGCAGCTTAGAAGCTCCCTACGAGCAGTACTTC,CASSLEAPYEQYF
TRBV28,NA,once,TRBJ2-3,TGTGCCAGCAGTTCCCGACTAGGGAGAACAGATACGCAGTATTTT,CASSSRLGRTDTQYF
TRBV20-1,NA,NA,TRBJ2-5,TGCAGTGCCCTTAAGAGAGAGACCCAGTACTTC,CSALKRETQYF
TRBV4-1,NA,NA,TRBJ1-2,TGCGCCAGCAGCCAAGAAACGGAATACGGCTACACCTTC,CASSQETEYGYTF
TRBV13,TRBD2,NA,TRBJ2-5,TGTGCCAGCAGCTTGCTAGCGGGAGAAGAGACCCAGTACTTC,CASSLLAGEETQYF
TRBV5-1,TRBD1,NA,TRBJ2-2,TGCGCCAGCAGCCGCATAACCGGGACAGGCCCTGGGGACACCGGGGAGCTGTTTTTT,CASSRITGTGPGDTGELFF
TRBV7-2,TRBD2,NA,TRBJ2-5,TGTGCCAGCAGCCCCCAAGCGGGAGTTAAGACCCAGTACTTC,CASSPQAGVKTQYF
TRBV10-2,TRBD2,NA,TRBJ2-1,TGCGCCAGCAGAGAAACTAGCGGGGGGAACAATGAGCAGTTCTTC,CASRETSGGNNEQFF
TRBV11-2,NA,NA,TRBJ2-2,TGTGCCAGCAGCTCAACAAACACCGGGGAGCTGTTTTTT,CASSSTNTGELFF
TRBV7-9,TRBD1,NA,TRBJ1-4,TGTGCCAGCAGCCCCGGGACAGGGGTTGAAAAACTGTTTTTT,CASSPGTGVEKLFF
TRBV4-3,NA,NA,TRBJ2-7,TGCGCCAGCAGCCAAGATCCTGGAGGGCGGTACGAGCAGTACTTC,CASSQDPGGRYEQYF
TRBV15,NA,NA,TRBJ2-5,TGTGCCACCAGCAGGGCCAGGAGGGAGACCCAGTACTTC,CATSRARRETQYF
TRBV7-3,NA,NA,TRBJ1-3,TGTGCCAGCAGCCAGACAGCTTCTGGAAACACCATATATTTT,CASSQTASGNTIYF
TRBV5-1,NA,NA,TRBJ2-1,TGCGCCAGCAGGGCCGCGTGGGGTACCTACAATGAGCAGTTCTTC,CASRAAWGTYNEQFF
TRBV7-9,NA,NA,TRBJ2-1,TGTGCCAGCGCTAGGCATGAGCAGTTCTTC,CASARHEQFF
TRBV19,NA,NA,TRBJ1-6,TGTGCCAGTAGTATAGATCAGGGTTTTAATTCACCCCTCCACTTT,CASSIDQGFNSPLHF